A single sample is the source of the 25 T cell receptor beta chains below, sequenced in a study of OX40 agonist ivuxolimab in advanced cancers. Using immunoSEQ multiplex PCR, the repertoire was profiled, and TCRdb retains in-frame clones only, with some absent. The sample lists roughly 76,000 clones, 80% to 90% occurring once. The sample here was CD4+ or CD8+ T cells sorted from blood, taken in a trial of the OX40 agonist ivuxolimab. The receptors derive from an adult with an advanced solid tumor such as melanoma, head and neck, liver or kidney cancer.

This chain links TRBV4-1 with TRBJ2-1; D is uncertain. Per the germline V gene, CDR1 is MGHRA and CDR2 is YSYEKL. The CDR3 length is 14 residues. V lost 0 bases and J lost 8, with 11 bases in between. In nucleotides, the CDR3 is TGCGCCAGCAGCCAAGAAACATCTCAGGATGAGCAGTTCTTC. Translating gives CASSQETSQDEQFF.

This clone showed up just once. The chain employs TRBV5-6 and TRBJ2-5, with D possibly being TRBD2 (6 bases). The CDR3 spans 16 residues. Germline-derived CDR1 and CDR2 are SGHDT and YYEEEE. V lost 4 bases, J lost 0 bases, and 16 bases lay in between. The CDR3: CASSRDWRVYQETQYF. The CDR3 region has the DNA TGTGCCAGCAGCCGTGACTGGAGGGTATACCAAGAGACCCAGTACTTC.

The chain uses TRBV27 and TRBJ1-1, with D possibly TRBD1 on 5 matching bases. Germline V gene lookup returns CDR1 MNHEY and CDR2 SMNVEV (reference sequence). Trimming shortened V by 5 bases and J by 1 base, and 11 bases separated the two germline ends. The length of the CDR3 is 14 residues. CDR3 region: CASSPTDKNTEAFF. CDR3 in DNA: TGTGCCAGCAGTCCAACGGACAAGAACACTGAAGCTTTCTTT.

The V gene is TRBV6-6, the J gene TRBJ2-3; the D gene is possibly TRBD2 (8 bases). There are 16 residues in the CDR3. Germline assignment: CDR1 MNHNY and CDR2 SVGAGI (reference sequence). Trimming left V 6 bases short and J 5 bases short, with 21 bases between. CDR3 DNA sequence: TGTGCCAGCAGCCTCCGGGGGGGAGGGGGCGTAGATACGCAGTATTTT. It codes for CASSLRGGGGVDTQYF.

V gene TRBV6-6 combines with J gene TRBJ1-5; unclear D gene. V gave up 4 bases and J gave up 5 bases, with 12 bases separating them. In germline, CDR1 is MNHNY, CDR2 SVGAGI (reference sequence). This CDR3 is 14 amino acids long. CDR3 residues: CASSFRQVDQPQHF. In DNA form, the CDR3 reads TGTGCCAGCAGTTTTCGCCAGGTTGATCAGCCCCAGCATTTT.

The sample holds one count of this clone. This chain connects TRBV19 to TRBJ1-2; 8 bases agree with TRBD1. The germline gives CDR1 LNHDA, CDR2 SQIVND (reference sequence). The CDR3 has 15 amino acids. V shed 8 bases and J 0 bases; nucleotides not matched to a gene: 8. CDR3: CASLWTGTANYGYTF. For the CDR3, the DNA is TGTGCCAGTTTATGGACAGGGACAGCTAACTATGGCTACACCTTC.

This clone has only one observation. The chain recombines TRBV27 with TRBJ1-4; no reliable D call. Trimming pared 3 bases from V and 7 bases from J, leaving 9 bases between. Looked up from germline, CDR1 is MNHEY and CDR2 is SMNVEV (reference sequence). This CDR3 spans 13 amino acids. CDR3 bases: TGTGCCAGCAGTTTGAGGGTCGGTGAAAAACTGTTTTTT. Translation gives CASSLRVGEKLFF.

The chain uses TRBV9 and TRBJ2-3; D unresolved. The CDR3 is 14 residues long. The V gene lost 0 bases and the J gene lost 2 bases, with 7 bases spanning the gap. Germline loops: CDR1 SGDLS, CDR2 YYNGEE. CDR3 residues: CASSVARDTDTQYF. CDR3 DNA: TGTGCCAGCAGCGTAGCCCGAGACACAGATACGCAGTATTTT.

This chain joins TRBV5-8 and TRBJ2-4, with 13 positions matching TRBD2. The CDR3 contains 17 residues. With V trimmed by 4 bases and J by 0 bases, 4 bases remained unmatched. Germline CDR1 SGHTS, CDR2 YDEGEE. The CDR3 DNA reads TGTGCCAGCAGCCCCGGGACTAGCGGGATAGCCAAAAACATTCAGTACTTC. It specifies CASSPGTSGIAKNIQYF.

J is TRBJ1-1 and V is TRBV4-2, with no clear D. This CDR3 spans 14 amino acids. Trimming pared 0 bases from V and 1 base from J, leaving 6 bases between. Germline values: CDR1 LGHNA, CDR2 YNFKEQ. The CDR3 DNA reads TGTGCCAGCAGCCAAGACTCAAAGAACACTGAAGCTTTCTTT. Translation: CASSQDSKNTEAFF.

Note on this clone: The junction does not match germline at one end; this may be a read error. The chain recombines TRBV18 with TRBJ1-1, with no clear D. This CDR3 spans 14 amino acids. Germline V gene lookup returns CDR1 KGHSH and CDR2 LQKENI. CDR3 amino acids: CASSPPYLNAEAFF. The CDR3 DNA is TGTGCCAGCTCACCACCTTATTTGAACGCTGAAGCTTTCTTT.

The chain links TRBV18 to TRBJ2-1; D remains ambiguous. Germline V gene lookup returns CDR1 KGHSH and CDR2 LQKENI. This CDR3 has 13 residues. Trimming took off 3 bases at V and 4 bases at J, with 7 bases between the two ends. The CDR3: CASSPNRYNEQFF. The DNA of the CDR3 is TGTGCCAGCTCACCCAACCGATACAATGAGCAGTTCTTC.

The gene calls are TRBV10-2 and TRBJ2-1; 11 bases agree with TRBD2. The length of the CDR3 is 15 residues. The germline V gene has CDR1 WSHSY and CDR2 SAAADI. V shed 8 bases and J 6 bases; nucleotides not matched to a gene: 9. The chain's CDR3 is CASGTLAGGGNEQFF. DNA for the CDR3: TGCGCCAGCGGGACTCTAGCGGGAGGTGGCAATGAGCAGTTCTTC.

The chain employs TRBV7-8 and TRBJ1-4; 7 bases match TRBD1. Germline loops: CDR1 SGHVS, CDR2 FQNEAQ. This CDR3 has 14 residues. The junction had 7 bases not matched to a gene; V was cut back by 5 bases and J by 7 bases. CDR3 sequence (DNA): TGTGCCAGCAGCCTGGACAGGATCCGTGAAAAACTGTTTTTT. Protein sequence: CASSLDRIREKLFF.

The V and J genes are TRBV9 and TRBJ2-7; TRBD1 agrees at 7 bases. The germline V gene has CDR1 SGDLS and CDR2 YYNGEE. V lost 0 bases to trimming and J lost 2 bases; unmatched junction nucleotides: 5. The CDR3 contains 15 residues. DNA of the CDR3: TGTGCCAGCAGCGTAGGATCGACAGGGACCTACGAGCAGTACTTC. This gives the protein CASSVGSTGTYEQYF.

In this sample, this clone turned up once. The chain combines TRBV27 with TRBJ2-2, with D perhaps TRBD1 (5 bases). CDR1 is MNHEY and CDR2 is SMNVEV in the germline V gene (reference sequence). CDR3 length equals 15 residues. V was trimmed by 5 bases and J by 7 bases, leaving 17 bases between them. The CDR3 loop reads CASSRVGATIGELFF. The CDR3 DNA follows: TGTGCCAGCAGTAGGGTAGGGGCCACCATCGGGGAGCTGTTTTTT.

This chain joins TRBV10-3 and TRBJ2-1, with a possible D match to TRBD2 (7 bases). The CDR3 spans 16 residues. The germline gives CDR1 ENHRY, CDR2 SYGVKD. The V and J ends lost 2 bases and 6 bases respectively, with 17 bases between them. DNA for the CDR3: TGTGCCATCAGTGAGAGGGGGGGGTCGGGCGTCAATGAGCAGTTCTTC. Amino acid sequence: CAISERGGSGVNEQFF.

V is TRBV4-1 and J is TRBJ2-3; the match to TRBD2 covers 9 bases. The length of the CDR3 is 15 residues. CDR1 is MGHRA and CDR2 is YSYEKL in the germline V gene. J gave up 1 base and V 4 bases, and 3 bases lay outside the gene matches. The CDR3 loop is CASSLSSGGTDTQYF. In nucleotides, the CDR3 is TGCGCCAGCAGCCTGTCTAGCGGGGGCACAGATACGCAGTATTTT.

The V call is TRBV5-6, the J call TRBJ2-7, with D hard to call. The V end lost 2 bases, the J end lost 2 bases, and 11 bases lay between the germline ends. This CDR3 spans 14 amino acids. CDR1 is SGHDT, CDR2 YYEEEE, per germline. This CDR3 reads CASSFAHSPYEQYF. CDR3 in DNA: TGTGCCAGCAGCTTCGCACACAGTCCCTACGAGCAGTACTTC.

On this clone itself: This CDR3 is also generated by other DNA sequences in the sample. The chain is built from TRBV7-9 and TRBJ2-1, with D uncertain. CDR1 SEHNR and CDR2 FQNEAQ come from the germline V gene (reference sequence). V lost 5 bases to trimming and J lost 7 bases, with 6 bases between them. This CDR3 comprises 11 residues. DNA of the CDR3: TGTGCCAGCAGCCCGAGAAATGAGCAGTTCTTC. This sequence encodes CASSPRNEQFF.

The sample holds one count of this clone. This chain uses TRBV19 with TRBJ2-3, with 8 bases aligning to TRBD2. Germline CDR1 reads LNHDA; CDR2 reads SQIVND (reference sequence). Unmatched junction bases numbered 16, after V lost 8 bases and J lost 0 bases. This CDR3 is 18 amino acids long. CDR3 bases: TGTGCCAGTTCCCGGACTAGCTCCGCTCATCCTAGCACAGATACGCAGTATTTT. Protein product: CASSRTSSAHPSTDTQYF. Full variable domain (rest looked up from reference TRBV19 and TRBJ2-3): DGGITQSPKYLFRKEGQNVTLSCEQNLNHDAMYWYRQDPGQGLRLIYYSQIVNDFQKGDIAEGYSVSREKKESFPLTVTSAQKNPTAFYLCASSRTSSAHPSTDTQYFGPGTRLTVL.

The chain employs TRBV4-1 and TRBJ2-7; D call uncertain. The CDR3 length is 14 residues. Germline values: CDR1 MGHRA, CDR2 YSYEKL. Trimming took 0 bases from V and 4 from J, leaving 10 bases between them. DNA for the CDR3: TGCGCCAGCAGCCAAGAAGGCACTGTTTACGAGCAGTACTTC. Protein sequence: CASSQEGTVYEQYF.

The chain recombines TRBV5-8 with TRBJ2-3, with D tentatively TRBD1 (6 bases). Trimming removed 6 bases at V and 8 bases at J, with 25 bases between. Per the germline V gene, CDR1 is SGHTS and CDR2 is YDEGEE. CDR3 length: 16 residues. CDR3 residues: CASILNRALVRGTQYF. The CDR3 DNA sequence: TGTGCCAGCATTCTTAACAGGGCCCTCGTCAGGGGTACGCAGTATTTT.

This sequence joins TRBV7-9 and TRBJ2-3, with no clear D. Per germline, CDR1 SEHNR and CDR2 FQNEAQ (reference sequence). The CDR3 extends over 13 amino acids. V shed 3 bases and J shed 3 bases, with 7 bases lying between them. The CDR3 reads CASSLSLTDTQYF. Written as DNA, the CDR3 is TGTGCCAGCAGCTTGAGCCTAACAGATACGCAGTATTTT.

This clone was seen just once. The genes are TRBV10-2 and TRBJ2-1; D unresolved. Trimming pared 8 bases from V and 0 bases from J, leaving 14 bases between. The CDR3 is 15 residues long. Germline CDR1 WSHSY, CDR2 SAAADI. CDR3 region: CASGLSTSSYNEQFF. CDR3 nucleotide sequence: TGCGCCAGCGGCCTGAGTACGAGCTCCTACAATGAGCAGTTCTTC.